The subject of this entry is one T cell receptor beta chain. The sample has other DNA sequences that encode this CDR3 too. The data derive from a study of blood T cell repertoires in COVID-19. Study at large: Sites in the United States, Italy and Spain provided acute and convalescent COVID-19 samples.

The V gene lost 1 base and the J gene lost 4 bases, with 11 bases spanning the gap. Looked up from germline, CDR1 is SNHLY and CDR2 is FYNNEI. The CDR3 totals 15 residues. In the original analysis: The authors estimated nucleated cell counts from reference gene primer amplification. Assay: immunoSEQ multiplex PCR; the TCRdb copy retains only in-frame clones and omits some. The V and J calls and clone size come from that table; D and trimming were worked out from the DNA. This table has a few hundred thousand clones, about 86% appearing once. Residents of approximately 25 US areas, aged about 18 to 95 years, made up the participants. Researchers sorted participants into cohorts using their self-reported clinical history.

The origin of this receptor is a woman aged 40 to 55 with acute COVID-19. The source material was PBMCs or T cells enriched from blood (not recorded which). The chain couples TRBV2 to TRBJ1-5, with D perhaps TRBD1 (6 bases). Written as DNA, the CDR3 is TGTGCCAGCAGTGAAGGGCAGGGGCCAAATCAGCCCCAGCATTTT. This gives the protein CASSEGQGPNQPQHF. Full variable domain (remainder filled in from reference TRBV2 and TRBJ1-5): EPEVTQTPSHQVTQMGQEVILRCVPISNHLYFYWYRQILGQKVEFLVSFYNNEISEKSEIFDDQFSVERPDGSNFTLKIRSTKLEDSAMYFCASSEGQGPNQPQHFGDGTRLSIL.